These 18 T cell receptor beta chains originate from one sample sequenced in a study of T cells in Graves' hyperthyroidism and ophthalmopathy. Amplification of TCR beta CDR3 regions used RNA as the template. A set of HTBI primers served as the primers for a first-round RT-PCR of the TCR CDR3. TCRdb ran MiXCR on the multiplex PCR reads and lists one entry per CDR3 protein. The sample records under 300,000 distinct CDR3 sequences, approximately 26% being singletons. Sequencing was performed on blood. The receptors shown here come from a middle-aged man with Graves' hyperthyroidism that later progressed to Graves' ophthalmopathy.

The V and J genes are TRBV10-1 and TRBJ1-1; tentative D call: TRBD1 (5 bases). Germline assignment: CDR1 WNHNN and CDR2 SYGVQD (reference sequence). Trimming pared 6 bases from V and 1 base from J, leaving 12 bases between. CDR3 length: 14 amino acids. DNA of the CDR3: TGCGCCAGCAGCGAGGGGCCCGGGAACACTGAAGCTTTCTTT. Translating it yields CASSEGPGNTEAFF.

The chain employs TRBV6-1 and TRBJ1-1; a weak D match, TRBD1 (6 bases). The CDR3 runs to 14 residues. CDR1 and CDR2 (germline): MNHNS, SASEGT. V was cut by 6 bases and J by 1 base, with 12 bases left in between. The CDR3, as DNA: TGTGCCAGCAGAAAGGGACAATCGAACACTGAAGCTTTCTTT. Its protein is CASRKGQSNTEAFF.

This clonotype occurred many times. The chain uses TRBV7-2 and TRBJ2-5; D may be TRBD1 (6 bases). Trimming removed 5 bases from V and 0 bases from J, with 13 bases in between. The CDR3 runs 15 residues. Germline CDR1 reads SGHTA; CDR2 reads FQGNSA. CDR3 loop: CASSNSRGNQETQYF. In DNA form, the CDR3 reads TGTGCCAGCAGCAACAGTAGGGGGAACCAAGAGACCCAGTACTTC.

This clonotype has ten or more counts. The CDR3 protein is CASSQVAGEAYEQYF. CDR3 nucleotide sequence: TGTGCCAGCAGCCAAGTGGCCGGGGAGGCCTACGAGCAGTACTTC. V gene TRBV14 combines with J gene TRBJ2-7, with D maybe TRBD2 (6 bases). The CDR3 runs to 15 residues. The V and J ends lost 1 base and 2 bases respectively, with 12 bases between them. Germline lookup yields CDR1 SGHDN and CDR2 FVKESK.

In its sample, this clonotype was seen many times. The genes are TRBV18 and TRBJ2-5, with D perhaps TRBD2 (6 bases). In germline, CDR1 is KGHSH, CDR2 LQKENI. There are 14 residues in the CDR3. V was trimmed by 5 bases and J by 2 bases, leaving 12 bases between them. The CDR3 DNA follows: TGTGCCAGCTCAAGATTGACTAGACAAGAGACCCAGTACTTC. This gives the protein CASSRLTRQETQYF. The full variable domain, in which reference TRBV18 and TRBJ2-5 provide the parts outside the CDR3, is NAGVMQNPRHLVRRRGQEARLRCSPMKGHSHVYWYRQLPEEGLKFMVYLQKENIIDESGMPKERFSAEFPKEGPSILRIQQVVRGDSAAYFCASSRLTRQETQYFGPGTRLLVL.

This clonotype was seen repeatedly, ten times or more. The chain carries TRBV12-3 or TRBV12-4 and TRBJ2-7; 7 nucleotides align to TRBD2. The CDR3 is made up of 14 amino acids. V dropped 6 bases and J dropped 3; count of bases not matched to a gene: 8. The CDR3 coding sequence is TGTGCCAGCAGCGTCCAAGCGGGATACTACGAGCAGTACTTC. Translating gives CASSVQAGYYEQYF.

V usage is TRBV5-1 and J usage is TRBJ2-5; D unresolved. The CDR3 contains 15 residues. CDR1 SGHRS and CDR2 YFSETQ come from the germline V gene. Trimming pared 0 bases from V and 3 bases from J, leaving 12 bases between. The DNA of the CDR3 is TGCGCCAGCAGCTTGGCCGGCAGAATGGAAGAGACCCAGTACTTC. The encoded protein is CASSLAGRMEETQYF.

This clonotype was recorded many times. The CDR3 region has the DNA TGTGCCAGCAGCCAAGATCTTCTAGCGGGAGGGTTAGAGCAGTACTTC. Encoded protein: CASSQDLLAGGLEQYF. The V and J genes are TRBV4-2 and TRBJ2-7; 12 nucleotides line up with TRBD2. Germline CDR1 reads LGHNA; CDR2 reads YNFKEQ. This CDR3 is 16 amino acids long. The J segment lost 7 bases and the V segment lost 0 bases, leaving 7 bases of the junction unmatched.

This clonotype was recorded at least ten times. The CDR3 reads CASSHSDGSYEQYF. The CDR3 DNA reads TGCGCCAGCAGTCATTCCGACGGGTCCTACGAGCAGTACTTC. The chain carries TRBV4-1 and TRBJ2-7; D is ambiguous. V was cut by 6 bases and J by 1 base, with 13 bases left in between. From germline, CDR1 is MGHRA and CDR2 YSYEKL. This CDR3 contains 14 residues.

This clonotype was seen at least ten times. This chain connects TRBV20-1 to TRBJ1-2, with D possibly matching TRBD1 (6 bases). Germline V gene sequence: CDR1 DFQATT, CDR2 SNEGSKA (reference sequence). V was cut by 5 bases and J by 3 bases, with 16 bases left in between. This CDR3 is 14 amino acids long. CDR3 sequence: CSAPTPDSDYGYTF. The CDR3 nucleotides are TGCAGTGCTCCTACGCCGGACAGCGACTATGGCTACACCTTC.

This clonotype was recorded a few times. V is TRBV6-1 and J is TRBJ2-7; 7 positions agree with TRBD1. V trimming: 6 bases; J trimming: 5 bases; junction bases outside the gene matches: 7. The CDR3 totals 13 residues. Germline CDR1 is MNHNS and CDR2 is SASEGT. In DNA form, the CDR3 reads TGTGCCAGCAGGCAACAGGGGATAAACGAGCAGTACTTC. Translation: CASRQQGINEQYF.

This clonotype was recorded many times. CDR3 in DNA: TGTGCCAGCAGTCGGGGACAAATCGGACCCCTCCACTTT. It yields the protein CASSRGQIGPLHF. The V gene is TRBV27, the J gene TRBJ1-6; possible D gene TRBD1, 6 bases. Trimming removed 5 bases at V and 12 bases at J, with 14 bases between. This CDR3 region has 13 residues. The germline V gene encodes CDR1 MNHEY and CDR2 SMNVEV (reference sequence).

This clonotype appeared a single time. The genes are TRBV28 and TRBJ2-5, with D perhaps matching TRBD2 (6 bases). Trimming stripped 6 bases from V and 4 bases from J, with 15 bases between. The CDR3 totals 14 residues. Germline V gives CDR1 MDHEN, CDR2 SYDVKM. The CDR3: CASSPMGGGETQYF. The CDR3 region has the DNA TGTGCCAGCAGCCCAATGGGAGGCGGAGAGACCCAGTACTTC.

This clonotype was observed at least ten times. The chain links TRBV12-3 or TRBV12-4 to TRBJ1-1; tentatively, D is TRBD1 (5 bases). V lost 6 bases and J lost 6, with 20 bases in between. The CDR3 runs 15 residues. The CDR3 protein is CASSRTGGGSSEAFF. CDR3 coding DNA: TGTGCCAGCAGCCGCACCGGGGGGGGGTCCTCTGAAGCTTTCTTT.

The table lists this clonotype with many counts. The chain uses TRBV28 and TRBJ2-7, with unresolved D. The CDR3 extends over 11 amino acids. The V end was cut by 1 base, the J end by 6 bases, with 4 bases between. Germline values: CDR1 MDHEN, CDR2 SYDVKM. DNA of the CDR3: TGTGCCAGCAGTTTATTGTCCGAGCAGTACTTC. Residues: CASSLLSEQYF.

At least ten counts were recorded for this clonotype. This chain uses TRBV20-1 with TRBJ2-7; the D gene is possibly TRBD1 (5 bases). V lost 3 bases, J lost 5 bases, and 11 bases lay in between. Germline assignment: CDR1 DFQATT and CDR2 SNEGSKA (reference sequence). The length of the CDR3 is 12 residues. The CDR3 DNA reads as TGCAGTGCTAGTAGCAGGGCCCACGAGCAGTACTTC. Encoded protein: CSASSRAHEQYF.

This clonotype was seen repeatedly, ten times or more. J is TRBJ2-4 and V is TRBV29-1; D is ambiguous. The CDR3 is 13 residues long. Between the trimmed V and J ends, which lost 6 bases and 0 bases, there was a span of 9 bases. In germline, CDR1 is SQVTM, CDR2 ANQGSEA. The CDR3 DNA sequence: TGCAGCGTCTTAGGAGTAGCCAAAAACATTCAGTACTTC. As protein: CSVLGVAKNIQYF. Variable domain in full (rest from reference TRBV29-1 and TRBJ2-4): SAVISQKPSRDICQRGTSLTIQCQVDSQVTMMFWYRQQPGQSLTLIATANQGSEATYESGFVIDKFPISRPNLTFSTLTVSNMSPEDSSIYLCSVLGVAKNIQYFGAGTRLSVL.

The rearrangement uses TRBV5-1 and TRBJ1-1, with D possibly matching TRBD1 (5 bases). Germline V CDR1 and CDR2: SGHRS, YFSETQ. V lost 3 bases and J lost 5, with 20 bases in between. The CDR3 runs 16 residues. The CDR3 loop is CASSSEPHRTVTEAFF. The CDR3 DNA sequence: TGCGCCAGCAGCTCCGAACCACACAGGACTGTGACTGAAGCTTTCTTT.